This T cell receptor beta chain emerged from a study of cytomegalovirus exposure and HLA in healthy donors. Points from the study as a whole: Immune exposure information comprised only CMV serostatus. Usually a TCR sequence was rare, but some public TCRs were found in many donors.

This clone showed up just a few times. Its antigen is unknown. Trimming took off 4 bases at V and 4 bases at J, with 6 bases between the two ends. The germline V gene has CDR1 SGHDT and CDR2 YYEEEE. This CDR3 contains 12 residues. It was with 60 Vbeta and 13 Jbeta primers that the PCR ran. The repertoire was sequenced with immunoSEQ multiplex PCR; TCRdb's copy has only in-frame clones and lacks some. The repertoire holds 150,000 or so clones, with about 74% as singletons. This receptor was obtained from a male donor in good health and CMV-seronegative. This chain links TRBV5-6 with TRBJ1-5; no firm D call. The sample comprised PBMCs. The CDR3 region is CASSAVNQPQHF. The CDR3 nucleotides are TGTGCCAGCAGCGCGGTAAATCAGCCCCAGCATTTT. Supplemented by reference TRBV5-6 and TRBJ1-5, the full variable domain reads DAGVTQSPTHLIKTRGQQVTLRCSPKSGHDTVSWYQQALGQGPQFIFQYYEEEERQRGNFPDRFSGHQFPNYSSELNVNALLLGDSALYLCASSAVNQPQHFGDGTRLSIL.